The 14 T cell receptor beta chains below come from one sample, sequenced in a study of T cell changes during pregnancy in multiple sclerosis. Assay used: immunoSEQ multiplex PCR; TCRdb lists only in-frame clones, some missing. The table lists about 68,000 clones, roughly 94% of them singletons. The sequencing here drew on peripheral blood, taken in the second trimester of pregnancy. Source of these receptors: a female donor in good health, enrolled as a control in a pregnancy study.

The rearrangement joins TRBV15 to TRBJ2-5, with 11 bases identical to TRBD2. The ends lost 0 bases at V and 10 bases at J; junction bases unmatched: 10. Germline lookup yields CDR1 LNHNV and CDR2 YYDKDF (reference sequence). The CDR3 extends over 16 amino acids. Here the CDR3 DNA reads TGTGCCACCAGCAGAGATCCGGCTAGCGGGAGGTGGGACCAGTACTTC. Translating it yields CATSRDPASGRWDQYF.

The chain employs TRBV28 and TRBJ1-4; D may be TRBD1 (6 bases). Between the trimmed V and J ends, which lost 5 bases and 4 bases, there was a span of 14 bases. CDR1 MDHEN and CDR2 SYDVKM come from the germline V gene. This CDR3 is built from 15 residues. This CDR3 is CASSPQDSFNEKLFF. The CDR3 DNA reads as TGTGCCAGCAGTCCCCAGGACAGCTTTAATGAAAAACTGTTTTTT. The full variable domain, completed using reference TRBV28 and TRBJ1-4, is DVKVTQSSRYLVKRTGEKVFLECVQDMDHENMFWYRQDPGLGLRLIYFSYDVKMKEKGDIPEGYSVSREKKERFSLILESASTNQTSMYLCASSPQDSFNEKLFFGSGTQLSVL.

This chain connects TRBV30 to TRBJ1-1; possibly TRBD1 for D (6 bases). This CDR3 is built from 13 residues. V gave up 2 bases and J gave up 4 bases, with 11 bases separating them. Germline assignment: CDR1 GTSNPN and CDR2 SVGIG (reference sequence). As DNA, the CDR3 is TGTGCCTGGAGTATTAGGGGGAGCACTGAAGCTTTCTTT. It is translated as CAWSIRGSTEAFF.

The rearrangement joins TRBV6-1 to TRBJ1-6, with 12 bases matching TRBD1. Germline V CDR1 and CDR2: MNHNS, SASEGT. Trimming at V came to 4 bases and at J to 2 bases, leaving 6 bases not matched to a gene. This CDR3 region has 18 residues. Here the CDR3 DNA reads TGTGCCAGCAGTGCTTCGGGACAGGGGGCAACCTATAATTCACCCCTCCACTTT. Protein sequence: CASSASGQGATYNSPLHF.

The chain couples TRBV7-3 to TRBJ2-1; TRBD1 agrees at 10 bases. The germline CDR1 and CDR2 sequences are SGHTA and FQGTGA. The CDR3 runs 17 residues. V lost 1 base, J lost 5 bases, and 8 bases stayed unmatched. The CDR3 region is CASSLMGPGQGNNEQFF. The CDR3 DNA reads as TGTGCCAGCAGCTTAATGGGCCCGGGACAGGGGAACAATGAGCAGTTCTTC.

This rearrangement joins TRBV13 to TRBJ2-2; perhaps TRBD2 as D (5 bases). Per germline, CDR1 PRHDT and CDR2 FYEKMQ (reference sequence). This CDR3 contains 13 residues. V lost 5 bases and J lost 3, with 7 bases in between. The DNA of the CDR3 is TGTGCCAGCAGCACGGGATACACCGGGGAGCTGTTTTTT. Its translation: CASSTGYTGELFF. Together with reference TRBV13 and TRBJ2-2, the CDR3 gives the full variable domain: AAGVIQSPRHLIKEKRETATLKCYPIPRHDTVYWYQQGPGQDPQFLISFYEKMQSDKGSIPDRFSAQQFSDYHSELNMSSLELGDSALYFCASSTGYTGELFFGEGSRLTVL.

This chain uses TRBV5-6 with TRBJ2-7, with a weak D call TRBD1 (6 bases). CDR1 SGHDT and CDR2 YYEEEE come from the germline V gene. Trimming removed 0 bases from V and 5 bases from J, with 15 bases in between. The CDR3 is 15 residues long. Here the CDR3 reads CASSLGGRGTHEQYF. CDR3 coding DNA: TGTGCCAGCAGCTTGGGGGGCAGGGGAACACACGAGCAGTACTTC.

The J gene is TRBJ2-5, the V gene TRBV6-1; a possible D gene is TRBD1 (6 bases). Germline CDR1 is MNHNS and CDR2 is SASEGT. This CDR3 contains 13 residues. The ends were cut back, 7 bases at V and 3 bases at J, with 12 bases in the middle. CDR3 bases: TGTGCCAGCATGAAACAGGGTAAAGAGACCCAGTACTTC. It specifies CASMKQGKETQYF.

This sequence joins TRBV28 and TRBJ2-7; D is unresolved. Per germline, CDR1 MDHEN and CDR2 SYDVKM. The ends were cut back, 5 bases at V and 2 bases at J, with 22 bases in the middle. The length of the CDR3 is 17 residues. The DNA for the CDR3 is TGTGCCAGCAGTCCCCCCCTGAGCGCGCTAACCACCTACGAGCAGTACTTC. It translates to CASSPPLSALTTYEQYF. Full variable domain (rest looked up from reference TRBV28 and TRBJ2-7): DVKVTQSSRYLVKRTGEKVFLECVQDMDHENMFWYRQDPGLGLRLIYFSYDVKMKEKGDIPEGYSVSREKKERFSLILESASTNQTSMYLCASSPPLSALTTYEQYFGPGTRLTVT.

The chain links TRBV6-1 to TRBJ2-6; D gene ambiguous. Trimming removed 3 bases from V and 4 bases from J, with 10 bases in between. Germline V lookup: CDR1 MNHNS, CDR2 SASEGT. The CDR3 is 15 amino acids. DNA for the CDR3: TGTGCCAGCAGTGATGATGCTACCGGGGCCAACGTCCTGACTTTC. Translating gives CASSDDATGANVLTF.

V usage is TRBV2 and J usage is TRBJ2-7, with TRBD1 identical over 8 bases. In germline, CDR1 is SNHLY, CDR2 FYNNEI. The CDR3 has 15 amino acids. Trimming removed 4 bases from V and 4 bases from J; junction bases left unmatched: 9. CDR3: CASSGQGFGFYEQYF. CDR3 DNA sequence: TGTGCCAGCAGTGGACAGGGGTTTGGGTTTTACGAGCAGTACTTC. Complete variable domain (other parts from reference TRBV2 and TRBJ2-7): EPEVTQTPSHQVTQMGQEVILRCVPISNHLYFYWYRQILGQKVEFLVSFYNNEISEKSEIFDDQFSVERPDGSNFTLKIRSTKLEDSAMYFCASSGQGFGFYEQYFGPGTRLTVT.

V is TRBV27 and J is TRBJ1-1; 7 positions match TRBD1. This CDR3 has 12 residues. Trimming took 6 bases from V and 5 from J; bases not matched to a gene: 3. The germline CDR1 and CDR2 sequences are MNHEY and SMNVEV (reference sequence). CDR3 amino acids: CASRSQGTEAFF. The CDR3 DNA follows: TGTGCCAGCAGATCACAGGGGACTGAAGCTTTCTTT.

The chain has TRBV11-2 and TRBJ1-5; no firm D call. Trimming took 1 base from V and 0 from J, leaving 10 bases between them. CDR1 and CDR2 (germline): SGHAT, FQNNGV. There are 16 residues in the CDR3. CDR3 residues: CASSLGSGYSNQPQHF. In DNA form, the CDR3 reads TGTGCCAGCAGCTTAGGCAGCGGATATAGCAATCAGCCCCAGCATTTT.

The chain links TRBV7-9 to TRBJ1-4; D call uncertain. Germline V lookup: CDR1 SEHNR, CDR2 FQNEAQ (reference sequence). Trimming left V 5 bases short and J 6 bases short, with 7 bases between. There are 12 residues in the CDR3. In nucleotides, the CDR3 is TGTGCCAGCAGCCCACTAGATGAAAAACTGTTTTTT. Its protein is CASSPLDEKLFF.